This T cell receptor (beta chain) was observed in a study of cytotoxic CD8 clonotypes in ibrutinib-treated CLL. Using immunoSEQ multiplex PCR, the repertoire was profiled, and TCRdb retains in-frame clones only, with some absent. The profile covers 60,000 or so clones, with 45% to 60% appearing a single time and 14% to 15% taken by the ten largest. General study points: While tracking circulating CD8+ T-cell counts, baseline clonality exceeded that of age-matched healthy donors.

Germline V gene data show CDR1 as SGHTA and CDR2 as FQGNSA. Germline trimming cut 6 bases from V and 6 bases from J; bases unmatched to any gene: 14. The CDR3 runs to 17 residues. This clone appeared a few times. Antigen: not known. The chain has TRBV7-2 and TRBJ2-3; 11 nucleotides align to TRBD2. This specimen consisted of PBMCs, obtained after 12 months of ibrutinib treatment. The source is a human donor with chronic lymphocytic leukemia. CDR3 in amino acids: CASSPTLLAGVSDTQYF. The CDR3 DNA follows: TGTGCCAGCAGTCCAACCCTACTAGCGGGAGTATCTGATACGCAGTATTTT.